This section outlines one T cell receptor beta chain sequence together with its context. Trimming stripped 2 bases from V and 8 bases from J, with 12 bases between. The CDR3 runs to 13 residues. Per the germline V gene, CDR1 is MGHDK and CDR2 is SYGVNS. The data derive from a study of brain T cells in children with intractable seizures. The method was immunoSEQ multiplex PCR; TCRdb's version includes in-frame clones alone and lacks a portion of them. Found here are some 76,000 clones, 85% to 95% of them singletons; the top ten hold approximately 1.5%. Surgery cases with the highest brain T cell transcript signatures were chosen for sequencing. Pre-surgery treatment included at least one anti-epileptic drug.

The chain uses TRBV25-1 and TRBJ1-2, with TRBD1 as a possible D gene (5 bases). Sequencing used peripheral blood, obtained at surgery. The origin of this receptor is a boy younger than two with tuberous sclerosis and intractable seizures. DNA of the CDR3: TGTGCCAGCAGTGAACCCCGCTGGGGCGGCTACACCTTC. This encodes CASSEPRWGGYTF.